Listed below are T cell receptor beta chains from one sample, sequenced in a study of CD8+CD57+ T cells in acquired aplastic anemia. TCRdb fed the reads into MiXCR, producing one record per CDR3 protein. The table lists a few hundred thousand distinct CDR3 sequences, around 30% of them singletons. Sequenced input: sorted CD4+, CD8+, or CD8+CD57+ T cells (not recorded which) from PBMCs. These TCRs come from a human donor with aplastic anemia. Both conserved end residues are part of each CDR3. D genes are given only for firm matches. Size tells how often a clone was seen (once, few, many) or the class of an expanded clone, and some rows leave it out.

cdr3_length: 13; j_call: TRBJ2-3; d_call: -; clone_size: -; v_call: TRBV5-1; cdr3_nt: TGCGCCAGCAGCTTGGAGCAGGCAGATACGCAGTATTTT; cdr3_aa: CASSLEQADTQYF
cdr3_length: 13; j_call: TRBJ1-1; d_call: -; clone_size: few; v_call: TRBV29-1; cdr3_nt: TGCAGCGTTCATCAGACAGAGATTAAAAAAGCTTTCTTT; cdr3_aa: CSVHQTEIKKAFF
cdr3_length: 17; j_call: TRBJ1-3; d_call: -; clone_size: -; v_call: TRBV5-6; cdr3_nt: TGTGCCAGCAGCTTGGATGGTACAGGGCTATCTGGAAACACCATATATTTT; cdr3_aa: CASSLDGTGLSGNTIYF
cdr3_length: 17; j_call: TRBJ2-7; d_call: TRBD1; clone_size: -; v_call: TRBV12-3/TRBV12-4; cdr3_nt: TGTGCCAGCAGGGACGTTTCTGTGGACAGGTGCGACTACGAGCAGTACTTC; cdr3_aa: CASRDVSVDRCDYEQYF
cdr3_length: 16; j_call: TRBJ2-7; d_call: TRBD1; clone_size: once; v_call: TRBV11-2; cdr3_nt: TGTGCCAGCAGCTTATTTTTAGGACAGGCGGGCTACGAGCAGTACTTC; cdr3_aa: CASSLFLGQAGYEQYF
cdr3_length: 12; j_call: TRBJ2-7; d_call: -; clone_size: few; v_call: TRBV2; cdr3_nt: TGTGCCCTATTGGCGAGCTCCTACGAGCAGTACTTC; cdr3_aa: CALLASSYEQYF
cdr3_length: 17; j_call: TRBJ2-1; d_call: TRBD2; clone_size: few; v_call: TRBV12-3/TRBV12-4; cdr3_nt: TGTGCCAGCAGTTTTGAAGGCGGGGGGGCTTTCTACAATGAGCAGTTCTTC; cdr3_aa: CASSFEGGGAFYNEQFF
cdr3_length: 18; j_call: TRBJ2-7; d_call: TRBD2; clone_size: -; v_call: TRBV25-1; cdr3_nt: TGTGCCAGCAGTGAGGATGAGACTAGCGGGGACCAGGGCTACGAGCAGTACTTC; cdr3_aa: CASSEDETSGDQGYEQYF
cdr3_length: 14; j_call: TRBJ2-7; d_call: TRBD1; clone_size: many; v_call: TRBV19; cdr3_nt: TGTGCCAGTAGTACTCCGGGACAGAGCCGAGAGCAGTACTTC; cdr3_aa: CASSTPGQSREQYF
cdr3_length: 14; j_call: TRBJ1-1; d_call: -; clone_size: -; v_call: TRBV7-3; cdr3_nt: TGTGCCAGCAGCCCCGGAGGGTTCGGGACTGAAGCTTTCTTT; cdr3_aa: CASSPGGFGTEAFF
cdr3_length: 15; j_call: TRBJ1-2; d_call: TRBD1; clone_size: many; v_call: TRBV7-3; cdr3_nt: TGTGCCAGCAGCGATCGACAGGGGCCCGCCTTGGGCTACACCTTC; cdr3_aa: CASSDRQGPALGYTF
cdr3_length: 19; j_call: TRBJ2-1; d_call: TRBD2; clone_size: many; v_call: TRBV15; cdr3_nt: TGTGCCACCAGCAGTTCACCGGGACTAGCGGGAGGGAACTACAATGAGCAGTTCTTC; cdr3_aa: CATSSSPGLAGGNYNEQFF
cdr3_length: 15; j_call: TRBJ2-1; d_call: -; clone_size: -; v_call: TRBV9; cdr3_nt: TGTGCCAGCAGCGGTAGCGGCTGGGGAGACAATGAGCAGTTCTTC; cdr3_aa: CASSGSGWGDNEQFF
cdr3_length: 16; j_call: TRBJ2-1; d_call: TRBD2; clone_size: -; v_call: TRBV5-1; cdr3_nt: TGCGCCAGCATGGGACTAGCGGATAGCTCCTACAATGAGCAGTTCTTC; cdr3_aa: CASMGLADSSYNEQFF
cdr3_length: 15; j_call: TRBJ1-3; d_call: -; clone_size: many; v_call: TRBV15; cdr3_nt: TGTGCCACCAGCAGAGTCATGGGGGCGGGAAACACCATATATTTT; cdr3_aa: CATSRVMGAGNTIYF
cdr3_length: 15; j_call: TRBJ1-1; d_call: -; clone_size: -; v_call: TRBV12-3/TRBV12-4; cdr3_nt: TGTGCCAGCAGTGACTCCCCAGGGGTCCACACTGAAGCTCTCTTT; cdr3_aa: CASSDSPGVHTEALF
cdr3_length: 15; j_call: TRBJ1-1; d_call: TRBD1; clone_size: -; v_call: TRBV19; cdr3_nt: TGTGCCAGTAGTCCCAGGACAGGGGGCTCCACTGAAGCTTTCTTT; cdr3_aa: CASSPRTGGSTEAFF
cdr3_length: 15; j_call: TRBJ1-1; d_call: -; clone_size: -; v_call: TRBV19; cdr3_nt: TGTGCCAGTAGTATCCAGGCCGCCCCGAACACTGAAGCTTTCTTT; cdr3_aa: CASSIQAAPNTEAFF
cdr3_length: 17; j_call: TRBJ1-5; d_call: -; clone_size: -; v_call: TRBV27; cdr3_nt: TGTGCCAGCAGTTTGACAGCCCCGGGCAATAGCAATCAGCCCCAGCATTTT; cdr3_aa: CASSLTAPGNSNQPQHF
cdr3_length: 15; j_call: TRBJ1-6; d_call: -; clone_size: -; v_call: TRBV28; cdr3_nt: TGTGCCAGCAACCCGGGGGGCAATTATAATTCACCCCTCCACTTT; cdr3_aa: CASNPGGNYNSPLHF
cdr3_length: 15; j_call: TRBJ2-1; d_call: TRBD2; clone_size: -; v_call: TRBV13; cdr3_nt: TGTGCCAGCAGCTTATGGCGGCTAGCGGGGGGTGAGCAGTTCTTC; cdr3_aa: CASSLWRLAGGEQFF
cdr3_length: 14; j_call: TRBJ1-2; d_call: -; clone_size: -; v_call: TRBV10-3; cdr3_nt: TGTGCCATCAGTGCGCGGGGGTTCTGCTATGGCTACACCTTC; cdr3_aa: CAISARGFCYGYTF
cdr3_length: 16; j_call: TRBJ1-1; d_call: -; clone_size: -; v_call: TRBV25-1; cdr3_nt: TGTGCCAGCAGTGAATATTCCGTGGGACCGAACACTGAAGCTTTCTTT; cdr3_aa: CASSEYSVGPNTEAFF
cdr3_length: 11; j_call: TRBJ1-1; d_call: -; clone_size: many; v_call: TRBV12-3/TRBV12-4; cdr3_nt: TGTGCCAGCAGTTTAGTACATGAAGCTTTCTTT; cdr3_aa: CASSLVHEAFF
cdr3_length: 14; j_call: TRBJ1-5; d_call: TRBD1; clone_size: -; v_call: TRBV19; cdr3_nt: TGTGCCAGTACCATAGGACAGGGGTATCAGCCCCAGCATTTT; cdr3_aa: CASTIGQGYQPQHF
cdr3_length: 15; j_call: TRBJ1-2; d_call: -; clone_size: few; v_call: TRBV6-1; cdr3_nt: TGTGCCAGCAGTCAGACTCACCAAGATAACTATGGCTACACCTTC; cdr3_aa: CASSQTHQDNYGYTF
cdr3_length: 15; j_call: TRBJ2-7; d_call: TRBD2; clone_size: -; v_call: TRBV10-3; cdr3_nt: TGTGCCATCAGCACTGGGACTAGCGGGACCTACGAGCAGTACTTC; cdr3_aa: CAISTGTSGTYEQYF
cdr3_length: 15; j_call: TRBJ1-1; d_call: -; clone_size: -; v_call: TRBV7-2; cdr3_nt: TGTGCCAGCAGCTTAGTAGCACGGATGAACACTGAAGCTTTCTTT; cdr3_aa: CASSLVARMNTEAFF
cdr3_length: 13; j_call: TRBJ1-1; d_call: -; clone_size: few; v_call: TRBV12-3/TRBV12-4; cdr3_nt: TGTGCCAGCAAGAGCAGGGTCTCCACTGAAGCTTTCTTT; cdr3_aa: CASKSRVSTEAFF
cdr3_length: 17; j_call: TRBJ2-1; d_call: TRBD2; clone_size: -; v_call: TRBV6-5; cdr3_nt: TGTGCCAGCAGTTACTCGGTAGGACTAGCGGGAGAGAATGAGCAGTTCTTC; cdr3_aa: CASSYSVGLAGENEQFF
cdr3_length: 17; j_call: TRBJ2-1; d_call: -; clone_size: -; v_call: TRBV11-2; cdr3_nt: TGTGCCAGCAGCGCCACCGGGGGAGGGGGCAATTACAATGAGCAGTTCTTC; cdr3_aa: CASSATGGGGNYNEQFF
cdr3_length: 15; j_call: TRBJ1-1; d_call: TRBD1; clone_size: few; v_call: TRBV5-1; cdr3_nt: TGCGCCAGCAGCAGCTATACAGGGGTGAACACTGAAGCTTTCTTT; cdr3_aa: CASSSYTGVNTEAFF
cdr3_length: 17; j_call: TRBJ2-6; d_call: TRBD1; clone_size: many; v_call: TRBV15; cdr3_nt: TGTGCCACCAGAAAGACAGGGGGTGTCGGTGGGGCCAACGTCCTGACTTTC; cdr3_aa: CATRKTGGVGGANVLTF
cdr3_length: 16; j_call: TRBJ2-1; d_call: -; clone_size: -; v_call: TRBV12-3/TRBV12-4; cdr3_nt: TGTGCCAGCAGTTCCCCTAAAGATCGCTCCTACAATGAGCAGTTCTTC; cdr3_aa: CASSSPKDRSYNEQFF
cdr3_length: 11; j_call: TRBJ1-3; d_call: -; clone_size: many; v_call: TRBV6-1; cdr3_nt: TGTGCCAGCAACGACGGAAACACCATATATTTT; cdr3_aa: CASNDGNTIYF
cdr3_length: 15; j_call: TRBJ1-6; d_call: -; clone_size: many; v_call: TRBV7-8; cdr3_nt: TGTGCCAGCAGCTTATCGGACAGCGGTTCATCACCCCTCCACTTT; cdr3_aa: CASSLSDSGSSPLHF
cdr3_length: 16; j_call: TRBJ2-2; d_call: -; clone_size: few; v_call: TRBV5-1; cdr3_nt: TGCGCCAGCAGCTTCGAGGGGGTCGCGAACACCGGGGAGCTGTTTTTT; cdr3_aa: CASSFEGVANTGELFF
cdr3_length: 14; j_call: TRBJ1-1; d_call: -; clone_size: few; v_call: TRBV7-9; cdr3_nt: TGTGCCAGCAGCTTCAGGAGGGCCGGCACTGAAGCTTTCTTT; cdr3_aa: CASSFRRAGTEAFF
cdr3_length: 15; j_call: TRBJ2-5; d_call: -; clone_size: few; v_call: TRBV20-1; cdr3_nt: TGCAGTGCCCCAAGGAGGCCGGGGGACCAAGAGACCCAGTACTTC; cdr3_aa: CSAPRRPGDQETQYF
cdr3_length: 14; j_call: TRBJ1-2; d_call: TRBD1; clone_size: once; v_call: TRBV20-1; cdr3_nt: TGCAGTGCTAGAGCTACAGGGGGTAGTTATGGCTACACCTTC; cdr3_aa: CSARATGGSYGYTF
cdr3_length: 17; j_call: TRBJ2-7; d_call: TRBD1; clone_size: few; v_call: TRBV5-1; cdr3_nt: TGCGCCAGCAGGGATAGAGTTACCGGGACAGAAACCTACGAGCAGTACTTC; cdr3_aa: CASRDRVTGTETYEQYF
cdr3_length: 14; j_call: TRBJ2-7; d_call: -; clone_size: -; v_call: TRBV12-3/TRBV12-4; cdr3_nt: TGTGCCAGCAGTTTCAGGACATTACAGGACGAGCAGTACTTC; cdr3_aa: CASSFRTLQDEQYF